This T cell receptor beta chain was found in a study of blood T cell repertoires in COVID-19. Overall study context: The origin of the acute and convalescent COVID-19 samples was the United States, Italy and Spain. Sources were T cells, B-cell-depleted T cells, or PBMCs; the material itself was cDNA or gDNA.

The sample holds one count of this clone. This CDR3 is built from 14 residues. Germline-derived CDR1 and CDR2 are LGHDT and YNNKEL (reference sequence). With 8 bases clipped from V and 9 bases from J, the junction kept 7 bases outside the gene matches. In the original analysis: Estimation of nucleated cell counts relied on the amplification of reference gene primers. Sequencing was performed with immunoSEQ multiplex PCR; in TCRdb, only in-frame clones are kept and a portion is missing. Clone size and the V and J calls come from that table; the DNA yielded D and trimming. The table has 200,000 to 250,000 clones, 75% to 90% seen once.

Sequenced material: peripheral blood. This rearrangement joins TRBV3-1 (or the pseudogene TRBV3-2) to TRBJ2-2; 12 nucleotides line up with TRBD2. The origin of this receptor is a man aged 60-69 years who had recovered from COVID-19. The CDR3 coding sequence is TGTGCCAGCCGTCTAGCGGGGGGGCCGTGGGAGCTGTTTTTT. Translating it yields CASRLAGGPWELFF.